This T cell receptor (beta chain) was identified during a study of T cell repertoires in cytomegalovirus infection. A word on this clonotype: Its antigen is still unknown.

TCRdb recomputed calls from the reads with MiXCR, one row per CDR3 protein. The sample carries about 740,000 distinct CDR3 sequences, approximately 33% recorded once. Per the germline V gene, CDR1 is LNHDA and CDR2 is SQIVND (reference sequence). This CDR3 contains 14 residues. Unmatched junction bases numbered 4, after V lost 3 bases and J lost 6 bases. The chain combines TRBV19 with TRBJ2-1; 8 positions agree with TRBD2. This specimen was cultured PBMCs, taken from culture after CMV antigen stimulation. The clonotype comes from a human donor in good health (CMV status not recorded). Some clones in this sample may be carry-over from other donors' samples. CDR3 amino acids: CASSMKRGTNEQFF. The CDR3 nucleotides are TGTGCCAGTAGTATGAAGCGGGGGACCAATGAGCAGTTCTTC.